What follows are 10 T cell receptor beta chains derived from one specimen sequenced in a study of vaccination and CD4 T cells after COVID-19. Sequencing of the DNA from cultured CD4+ T cells was carried out with the Oncomine TCR Beta short-read assay. TCRdb redid the calling of the PCR reads with MiXCR, one entry per CDR3 protein. The profile covers fewer than 5,500 distinct CDR3 sequences, with around 50% appearing a single time and 25% to 30% taken by the ten largest. Stated treatment: approximately 10-day PBMC culture with coronavirus spike peptide pools or control peptides (ViraFEST assay). These receptors' antigens are unknown. Sequenced material: CD4+ T cells from blood, cultured in vitro. Receptors originate from a human donor who had recovered from COVID-19.

This chain connects TRBV20-1 to TRBJ2-5, with 11 positions matching TRBD2. The CDR3 runs 17 residues. With V trimmed by 8 bases and J by 1 base, 15 bases remained unmatched. Germline-derived CDR1 and CDR2 are DFQATT and SNEGSKA (reference sequence). The CDR3 protein is CSTLSLAGGNTQETQYF. The CDR3 coding sequence is TGCAGTACCCTGAGTTTAGCGGGGGGGAACACCCAAGAGACCCAGTACTTC.

This rearrangement joins TRBV6-2 or TRBV6-3 to TRBJ2-7; D remains ambiguous. Trimming left V 3 bases short and J 3 bases short, with 21 bases between. The CDR3 sequence is 17 residues long. CDR1 MNHEY and CDR2 SVGEGT come from the germline V gene. The CDR3 here is CASSYLRRNPLLYEQYF. CDR3 coding DNA: TGTGCCAGCAGTTATCTAAGGCGGAACCCCCTCCTCTACGAGCAGTACTTC.

The chain has TRBV12-3 or TRBV12-4 and TRBJ1-5; 9 bases agree with TRBD1. After removal of 5 bases from V and 4 bases from J, the junction contained 3 bases not matched to a gene. This CDR3 is 14 amino acids long. The CDR3 DNA is TGTGCCAGCAGTCTAGGGACAGGGAATCAGCCCCAGCATTTT. It translates to CASSLGTGNQPQHF.

The rearrangement joins TRBV18 to TRBJ1-6; no firm D call. The CDR3 loop spans 14 amino acids. Germline V gene sequence: CDR1 KGHSH, CDR2 LQKENI. The V and J ends lost 2 bases and 8 bases respectively, with 10 bases between them. The CDR3 region is CASSPGVADSPLHF. CDR3 DNA sequence: TGTGCCAGCTCACCAGGGGTAGCAGATTCACCCCTCCACTTT.

This clonotype was counted only a few times. The rearrangement links TRBV15 to TRBJ2-7, with TRBD1 matching 10 bases. CDR3 size: 17 residues. Unmatched junction bases numbered 6, after V lost 1 base and J lost 0 bases. The V gene's germline CDR1 is LNHNV and CDR2 YYDKDF (reference sequence). In DNA form, the CDR3 reads TGTGCCACCAGCAGAGCTTGGGGACAGGGGTCCTCCTACGAGCAGTACTTC. This gives the protein CATSRAWGQGSSYEQYF.

The chain recombines TRBV2 with TRBJ1-1, with 10 bases identical to TRBD1. CDR1 SNHLY and CDR2 FYNNEI come from the germline V gene. The CDR3 spans 14 residues. Losses at the gene ends were 6 bases for V and 7 bases for J; bases not matched to a gene: 8. The CDR3 reads CASSRQGTGDEAFF. The CDR3 coding sequence is TGTGCCAGCAGCCGACAGGGGACAGGGGATGAAGCTTTCTTT.

CDR3 in amino acids: CASSLAGGELFF. As DNA, the CDR3 is TGTGCCAGCAGTTTAGCGGGCGGGGAGCTGTTTTTT. The chain combines TRBV12-3 or TRBV12-4 with TRBJ2-2; D is ambiguous. V dropped 0 bases and J dropped 7 bases, with 3 bases sitting between them. This CDR3 has 12 residues.

There are a few counts of this clonotype. The chain recombines TRBV24-1 with TRBJ2-2; 8 nucleotides align to TRBD2. Germline CDR1 reads KGHDR; CDR2 reads SFDVKD. The CDR3 is 18 amino acids. The trim removed 3 bases at V and 4 bases at J, leaving 12 bases unmatched. CDR3 in amino acids: CATSDPPGGQGGTGELFF. CDR3 DNA sequence: TGTGCCACCAGTGATCCGCCGGGAGGGCAAGGAGGCACCGGGGAGCTGTTTTTT.

A few counts support this clonotype. The J gene is TRBJ2-1, the V gene TRBV2; 7 bases agree with TRBD2. This CDR3 is built from 15 residues. Per the germline V gene, CDR1 is SNHLY and CDR2 is FYNNEI. The trim removed 7 bases at V and 6 bases at J, leaving 12 bases unmatched. The CDR3 spells CASNMEASGFNEQFF. The DNA of the CDR3 is TGTGCCAGCAATATGGAGGCTAGCGGCTTCAATGAGCAGTTCTTC. Supplemented by reference TRBV2 and TRBJ2-1, the full variable domain reads EPEVTQTPSHQVTQMGQEVILRCVPISNHLYFYWYRQILGQKVEFLVSFYNNEISEKSEIFDDQFSVERPDGSNFTLKIRSTKLEDSAMYFCASNMEASGFNEQFFGPGTRLTVL.

This clonotype is large (0.1 to 1%) by share. The chain employs TRBV5-1 and TRBJ1-2; TRBD1 aligns across 8 bases. V gave up 0 bases and J gave up 3 bases; unmatched junction bases: 7. There are 16 residues in the CDR3. Germline assignment: CDR1 SGHRS and CDR2 YFSETQ. Here the CDR3 reads CASSLVPGGMDYGYTF. The CDR3 region has the DNA TGCGCCAGCAGCTTGGTTCCAGGGGGCATGGACTATGGCTACACCTTC. Full variable domain (missing parts from reference TRBV5-1 and TRBJ1-2): KAGVTQTPRYLIKTRGQQVTLSCSPISGHRSVSWYQQTPGQGLQFLFEYFSETQRNKGNFPGRFSGRQFSNSRSEMNVSTLELGDSALYLCASSLVPGGMDYGYTFGSGTRLTVV.